This T cell receptor (beta chain) emerged from a study of blood T cells in healthy people across ages. Turning to this clonotype: Its antigen is not known.

Deletions cut 2 bases from V and 0 bases from J, with 8 bases between. The CDR3 covers 15 residues. CDR1 and CDR2 from the germline V gene are SGHVS and FNYEAQ. Through a sample-barcoded 5' primer and a J-beta primer mix, a second PCR was run for roughly 6 to 11 cycles. TCRdb recomputed calls from the 5' RACE reads with MiXCR, one row per CDR3 protein. The sample has around 1.1 million distinct CDR3 sequences; approximately 38% are singletons. Overall study results and limits: As naive T cell percentage varied, TCR beta diversity correlated strongly with it. Roughly linear declines in TCR beta diversity per million T cells occurred with age.

The sequenced material came from blood. The clonotype originates from a man younger than 30 in good health. The V and J genes are TRBV7-6 and TRBJ1-3; D unclear. CDR3 sequence: CASSLMTDSGNTIYF. The CDR3 DNA follows: TGTGCCAGCAGCTTAATGACTGACTCTGGAAACACCATATATTTT.